Below are 9 T cell receptor beta chains sequenced from a single sample in a study of radiotherapy plus CTLA-4 blockade in lung cancer (dated by TCRdb to 2016 to 2019). The method was the immunoSEQ multiplex PCR assay. TCRdb provides this immuneACCESS table in a form limited to in-frame rearrangements. Some clones are lacking; in checked studies, under half of them reflect an unresolved V gene, and why the rest are absent is not known. The table for this sample lists fewer than 90,000 clones; 75% to 90% of them were counted only once. The ten largest clones represent 0.75% to 0.85% of the sample. Specimen: peripheral blood, collected from a patient treated with radiotherapy plus ipilimumab. These receptors came from a human donor with non-small cell lung cancer who had stable disease on radiotherapy plus ipilimumab.

The rearrangement uses TRBV4-1 and TRBJ2-1; D uncertain. The CDR3 consists of 12 residues. The V gene's germline CDR1 is MGHRA and CDR2 YSYEKL. Trimming stripped 4 bases from V and 4 bases from J, with 5 bases between. The CDR3 is CASSLGYNEQFF. CDR3 DNA: TGCGCCAGCAGCCTAGGTTACAATGAGCAGTTCTTC.

V is TRBV9 and J is TRBJ2-1; 7 nucleotides agree with TRBD2. Trimming at V came to 5 bases and at J to 7 bases, leaving 12 bases not matched to a gene. The CDR3 extends over 15 amino acids. Germline loops: CDR1 SGDLS, CDR2 YYNGEE. This CDR3 is CASRGGSRAGNEQFF. The CDR3 DNA sequence: TGTGCCAGCAGGGGAGGGAGCCGGGCGGGGAATGAGCAGTTCTTC.

This clone was detected only a few times. This chain connects TRBV7-9 to TRBJ1-5; 7 nucleotides align to TRBD1. Unmatched junction bases numbered 9, after V lost 0 bases and J lost 7 bases. The CDR3 contains 16 residues. Germline CDR1 SEHNR, CDR2 FQNEAQ (reference sequence). The CDR3 DNA follows: TGTGCCAGCAGCTTAGCGACCGGGGCAGGGGGACAGCCCCAGCATTTT. It yields the protein CASSLATGAGGQPQHF.

V and J are TRBV28 and TRBJ1-4; 7 nucleotides agree with TRBD1. Germline CDR1 MDHEN, CDR2 SYDVKM. The CDR3 sequence is 14 residues long. The V and J ends lost 10 bases and 6 bases, in that order; junction bases with no gene match: 11. For the CDR3, the DNA is TGTGCCACCATGGACGGGACAGTCGATGAAAAACTGTTTTTT. Translating it yields CATMDGTVDEKLFF.

The rearrangement joins TRBV6-6 to TRBJ1-2, with D perhaps TRBD1 (5 bases). CDR1 is MNHNY and CDR2 is SVGAGI in the germline V gene (reference sequence). The CDR3 contains 15 residues. V was cut by 2 bases and J by 4 bases, with 14 bases left in between. This CDR3 is CASSYGGKTFYGYTF. Written as DNA, the CDR3 is TGTGCCAGCAGTTACGGGGGGAAGACCTTCTATGGCTACACCTTC.

This clone came up a few times. The chain uses TRBV20-1 and TRBJ2-1, with D tentatively TRBD1 (5 bases). This CDR3 comprises 11 residues. CDR1 is DFQATT, CDR2 SNEGSKA, per germline (reference sequence). V was shortened by 5 bases and J by 10 bases, with 12 bases between the two germline ends. Here the CDR3 DNA reads TGCAGTGCTCCCCGTCGGACAGAGCAGTTCTTC. It encodes CSAPRRTEQFF.

The rearrangement links TRBV15 to TRBJ2-4; 8 positions agree with TRBD1. Looked up from germline, CDR1 is LNHNV and CDR2 is YYDKDF (reference sequence). The CDR3 has 13 residues. Trimming took 3 bases from V and 11 from J; bases not matched to a gene: 6. This CDR3 is CATSRDRELFQYF. CDR3 in DNA: TGTGCCACCAGCAGGGACAGGGAGCTATTTCAGTACTTC.

This clone was recorded a few times. The rearrangement uses TRBV5-1 and TRBJ2-5, with 7 bases identical to TRBD2. The germline gives CDR1 SGHRS, CDR2 YFSETQ. This CDR3 has 14 residues. V trimming: 5 bases; J trimming: 4 bases; junction bases outside the gene matches: 8. The CDR3 DNA reads as TGCGCCAGCAGTCGAGCGGGGCGGGCAGAGACCCAGTACTTC. Its translation: CASSRAGRAETQYF.

The chain has TRBV28 and TRBJ2-7; 11 nucleotides line up with TRBD2. Germline V gene lookup returns CDR1 MDHEN and CDR2 SYDVKM. The CDR3 spans 16 residues. V was pared by 2 bases and J by 3 bases, with 6 bases of the junction left unmatched. The CDR3 sequence: CASSLRLGTSGYEQYF. CDR3 DNA sequence: TGTGCCAGCAGTTTAAGGCTCGGGACTAGCGGCTACGAGCAGTACTTC.